This paragraph reports one TCR beta chain. Its cognate antigen has yet to be identified. Qualities for individual bases were not recorded, and no much larger clone is one base off. The time point label, read with the paper, signifies: baseline before first vaccination. Vaccinee samples were obtained from the UK trials COV001 and COV002, which included a single-blind randomized controlled phase 2/3 trial of AZD1222 (ChAdOx1 nCoV-19) in healthy adults. For TCRbeta chain sequencing, PBMC samples from trial participants were taken at day 0 and at day 28 after the second dose. The CDR3 regions of human TCRbeta chains were subjected to immunosequencing. Per the source publication's procedure: TCRs in the repertoires were compared against a reference library of SARS-CoV-2-specific TCRs that had been generated with the MIRA antigen-specificity platform. Breadth was defined as the fraction of unique TCRs that were SARS-CoV-2-associated. Depth was defined as the fraction of total T cells that were SARS-CoV-2-associated. Using the MIRA data, every spike-specific TCR was mapped to the spike region that the TCR reacted to and assigned to either a CD4 or a CD8 class. Log10-transformed breadth and depth values were compared by one-way ANOVA with Sidak's multiple comparisons tests. The table comes from immuneACCESS by way of TCRdb, which keeps in-frame sequences with V and J called. Part of the clones is missing from these tables; in studies checked, under half for an unresolved V gene and the rest for unknown reasons. The V and J calls and the clone size are those of that table, but D and trimming were determined from the DNA. This sample holds 90,000 to 150,000 clones; 65% to 90% were observed only once. The top ten clonotypes cover 7% to 8% of the sample.

Between the V and J ends, shortened by 6 bases and 2 bases respectively, the junction contains 10 bases. For CDR1 and CDR2, the germline V gene lists MNHEY and SVGAGI. CDR3 length: 14 amino acids, cysteine to phenylalanine. The DNA shown is the 42-base CDR3, in frame from base 1. These data belong to a study of T cell responses to AZD1222 COVID-19 vaccine (dated by TCRdb to the early 2020s). Study-wide context: AZD1222 recipients given second doses at about 4 weeks or at about 12 weeks were pooled, since spike-specific TCR depth and breadth were not found to differ between the two schedules. TCR sequencing was performed for about 250 trial participants, of whom 207 were given two doses of AZD1222 and approximately 26 were given two doses of MenACWY control vaccine. Trial participants were enrolled into age subgroups of 18-55, 56-69 and 70-plus years, which contained about 150, 27 and 61 TCR-sequenced participants, respectively.

Study-level results and caveats: The whole spike protein was spanned by vaccine-associated CD4 TCRs, and dominant responses were seen in regions 160-218 and 743-854. Participants were mostly white British, with more females than males. The authors suggested clonal diversity may have been underestimated. A significant rise in spike-specific TCR breadth and depth was observed after two AZD1222 doses relative to day 0 and relative to MenACWY recipients. Epitopes outside the regions mutated in the B.1.351 and B.1.1.7 variants were reportedly recognized by nearly half of the unique spike-specific TCRs. Only five to seven AZD1222 recipients were SARS-CoV-2 seropositive at baseline, limiting conclusions about previously exposed vaccinees. Because no day 14 peak-response samples were available, the repertoires could be characterized only after the peak T cell response. The 56-69-year group was small, and its depth increase did not reach significance, likely because of low power.

The V and J segments used are TRBV6-5 and TRBJ2-2; the D gene cannot be named for sure. Material: peripheral blood, obtained on day 0 of AZD1222 vaccination. This clonotype originated in an adult in good health. The CDR3 region: CASRTQINTGELFF. In nucleotides, the sequence is TGTGCCAGCAGAACCCAAATTAACACCGGGGAGCTGTTTTTT.